Listed below are T cell receptor beta chains from one sample, sequenced in a study of neoadjuvant anti-PD-1 for oral cavity cancer. The assay was immunoSEQ multiplex PCR, and TCRdb's table has in-frame clones only and misses some. This sample yields 15,000 to 20,000 clones, of which 67% are seen a single time; just over 2.5% belongs to the top ten. Sequenced here: PBMCs, sampled before nivolumab (anti-PD-1) treatment. These receptors all come from a person aged 40 to 85 with oral cavity squamous cell carcinoma. CDR3s include the opening cysteine and the closing phenylalanine or tryptophan. D genes are given only for firm matches. A clone size is listed for some rows: how often the clone was seen (once, few, many), or a class if it is expanded.

j_call | v_call | clone_size | d_call | cdr3_nt | cdr3_aa
TRBJ1-1 | TRBV7-6 | NA | NA | TGTGCCAGCAGCTTAGGGAGAGCGGAGTACACTGAAGCTTTCTTT | CASSLGRAEYTEAFF
TRBJ2-3 | TRBV29-1 | NA | NA | TGCAGCGTTAGTGCAGGGAACACAGATACGCAGTATTTT | CSVSAGNTDTQYF
TRBJ2-3 | TRBV14 | NA | NA | TGTGCCAGCAGCCAAGATCTTGGGGACACAGATACGCAGTATTTT | CASSQDLGDTDTQYF
TRBJ2-3 | TRBV30 | NA | NA | TGTGCCTGGAGTGCCGTCACAGATACGCAGTATTTT | CAWSAVTDTQYF
TRBJ2-1 | TRBV10-3 | NA | TRBD2 | TGTGCCACGTCGGATAGCGGGGTGTCCTACAATGAGCAGTTCTTC | CATSDSGVSYNEQFF
TRBJ1-5 | TRBV4-1 | NA | NA | TGCGCCAGCAGCCAAGTAGGCGGGCAGCCCCAGCATTTT | CASSQVGGQPQHF
TRBJ2-7 | TRBV19 | NA | TRBD1 | TGTGCCAGTAGTTCAACAGGGGGGAGCGAGCAGTACTTC | CASSSTGGSEQYF
TRBJ1-2 | TRBV7-8 | NA | TRBD1 | TGTGCCAGCAGCCCCAGGGGGTCCTATGGCTACACCTTC | CASSPRGSYGYTF
TRBJ2-2 | TRBV27 | NA | TRBD2 | TGTGCCAGCAGTCCCCGACTAGCGGGGCGGGAGCTGTTTTTT | CASSPRLAGRELFF
TRBJ1-5 | TRBV2 | NA | NA | TGTGCCAGCGTGGCGGAGAGCAATCAGCCCCAGCATTTT | CASVAESNQPQHF
TRBJ1-5 | TRBV6-7 | NA | NA | TGTGCCAGCAGTTACTCGACGATCTTGGGGTACCAGCCCCAGCATTTT | CASSYSTILGYQPQHF
TRBJ2-5 | TRBV28 | few | NA | TGTGCCAGCAGTTTTCAGGGAGGAGGGCAAGAGACCCAGTACTTC | CASSFQGGGQETQYF
TRBJ2-7 | TRBV6-1 | once | TRBD1 | TGTGCCAGCATTCAGACAGGGCTTACCTACGAGCAGTACTTC | CASIQTGLTYEQYF
TRBJ1-5 | TRBV7-2 | few | TRBD1 | TGTGCCAGCAGCTTAGGGACAGGGGGTATGCCCCAGCATTTT | CASSLGTGGMPQHF
TRBJ2-1 | TRBV29-1 | NA | TRBD2 | TGCAGCTCCCTAGGAGGCCTAGCGGGAGATGAGCAGTTCTTC | CSSLGGLAGDEQFF
TRBJ1-2 | TRBV7-8 | NA | TRBD1 | TGTGCCAGCAGCTTAGCCACAGGGGTGGAGGGCTACACCTTC | CASSLATGVEGYTF
TRBJ1-1 | TRBV27 | NA | TRBD1 | TGTGCCAGCAGTCCCCAGACAGGGGGCAAGTCTGAAGCTTTCTTT | CASSPQTGGKSEAFF
TRBJ1-5 | TRBV5-1 | NA | NA | TGCGCCAGCAGCTTGGATGGGCAGAATCAGCCCCAGCATTTT | CASSLDGQNQPQHF
TRBJ1-1 | TRBV6-6 | NA | TRBD1 | TGTGCCAGCAGTGGTAGGGACAGAAACACTGAAGCTTTCTTT | CASSGRDRNTEAFF
TRBJ2-7 | TRBV5-1 | NA | NA | TGCGCCAGCAGCTTCCGGGACGGATCCTACGAGCAGTACTTC | CASSFRDGSYEQYF
TRBJ1-1 | TRBV7-9 | NA | NA | TGTGCCAGCAGCATTATGACAGGGAACACTGAAGCTTTCTTT | CASSIMTGNTEAFF
TRBJ2-1 | TRBV9 | once | NA | TGTGCCAGCAGCGTAGCCCAGCGATTACACAATGAGCAGTTCTTC | CASSVAQRLHNEQFF
TRBJ2-1 | TRBV10-2 | NA | NA | TGCGCCAGCAGTGAGAGAGACAATGAGCAGTTCTTC | CASSERDNEQFF
TRBJ1-1 | TRBV29-1 | NA | NA | TGCAGCGTTGAAAAGGGTAGCAACACTGAAGCTTTCTTT | CSVEKGSNTEAFF
TRBJ1-4 | TRBV19 | few | NA | TGTGCCAGTAGCGACAGAATGCGGGAAAAACTGTTTTTT | CASSDRMREKLFF
TRBJ1-1 | TRBV19 | few | NA | TGTGCCAGTAGGCTCGGGGCGGGCCTGAACACTGAAGCTTTCTTT | CASRLGAGLNTEAFF
TRBJ2-7 | TRBV5-1 | NA | TRBD2 | TGCGCCAGCAGCTTGGCGGCTAGCGGGAACAACTACGAGCAGTACTTC | CASSLAASGNNYEQYF
TRBJ2-3 | TRBV6-4 | few | TRBD2 | TGTGCCAGCAGTGACGACGGGACTAGCGGGAGTCATACGCAGTATTTT | CASSDDGTSGSHTQYF
TRBJ1-1 | TRBV27 | NA | NA | TGTGCCAGCAGTTTCAAGGGAGGTACTGAAGCTTTCTTT | CASSFKGGTEAFF
TRBJ2-1 | TRBV4-2 | NA | NA | TGTGCCAGCAGCCAAGAAGGGGCCTACAATGAGCAGTTCTTC | CASSQEGAYNEQFF
TRBJ2-1 | TRBV6-6 | NA | TRBD1 | TGTGCCAGCGCGGGGGACAGGGTTCTATATGAGCAGTTCTTC | CASAGDRVLYEQFF
TRBJ1-1 | TRBV30 | NA | NA | TGTGCCTGGGAACCGACAGGTAACACTGAAGCTTTCTTT | CAWEPTGNTEAFF
TRBJ2-2 | TRBV6-1 | NA | TRBD1 | TGTGCCACCGCGGACAGGGCTGGCACCGGGGAGCTGTTTTTT | CATADRAGTGELFF
TRBJ1-2 | TRBV5-5 | NA | NA | TGTGCCAGCAGCTTGTCGGGAGATTATGGCTACACCTTC | CASSLSGDYGYTF
TRBJ2-7 | TRBV6-1 | NA | TRBD1 | TGTGCCAGCAGTGAAGCGCGGGACAGGGGGTACGAGCAGTACTTC | CASSEARDRGYEQYF
TRBJ2-7 | TRBV11-2 | NA | TRBD1 | TGTGCCAGCAGGGCCGGGACAGGGAGTCAGGGCGAGCAGTACTTC | CASRAGTGSQGEQYF
TRBJ2-2 | TRBV6-4 | few | TRBD1 | TGTGCCAGCAGTGAGTCAGGGGGCACCGGGGAGCTGTTTTTT | CASSESGGTGELFF
TRBJ2-3 | TRBV5-1 | NA | NA | TGCGCCAGCAGCCTCGGAATAATCGGGGATACGCAGTATTTT | CASSLGIIGDTQYF
TRBJ1-1 | TRBV27 | once | NA | TGTGCCAGCAGTTTGTATCGAAACACTGAAGCTTTCTTT | CASSLYRNTEAFF
TRBJ1-2 | TRBV10-2 | NA | TRBD1 | TGCGCCAGCAGTGACACGGACAGGGTGATCTATGGCTACACCTTC | CASSDTDRVIYGYTF
TRBJ2-7 | TRBV10-3 | NA | NA | TGTGCCATCAGTGATTCCGACGTTGCGCAGTACTTC | CAISDSDVAQYF
TRBJ2-5 | TRBV6-6 | NA | TRBD2 | TGTGCCAGCAGTTTCAGGACGGGCGGGAGACAAGAGACCCAGTACTTC | CASSFRTGGRQETQYF